This T cell receptor beta chain was found in a study of metastatic and nonmetastatic thyroid tumors (dated by TCRdb to the early 2020s). Broadly, across the study: For patients with malignant and with benign thyroid disease, the researchers compared repertoires between peripheral blood samples and tumor or nodule tissue samples.

The method behind the library was PCR. Reads for this sample came from an Illumina HiSeq 4000. High-throughput sequencing was used to profile the CDR3 region of the TCR beta-chain in every patient. The authors' analysis ran thus. Drawing on CDR3 differences between clinicopathological groups, the researchers built a classifier meant to tell apart patients with distant-metastatic papillary thyroid cancer. Repertoire diversity was assessed with the Shannon index, and tumor-blood repertoire similarity with the Morisita-Horn index. TCRdb reprocessing: public reads trimmed at Q25 with fastp, clones called with MiXCR, in-frame beta chains kept. TCRdb, rather than the study authors, made the V and J calls. Counted in this sample were roughly 13,000 clones; 27% of them appeared once. Less than 20% of the sample lies in the top ten. No patient had received any treatment before thyroid surgery. Using T-cell receptor beta sequencing, the study looked back at clinical samples from patients collected from about 2011 to 2018.

By how much of the sample it makes up, this clone is medium-sized (0.01 to 0.1%). What antigen it recognizes has not been identified. The sample holds no much larger clone one base away, and base qualities are not on file. Overall results and qualifications from the work: In both blood and tumor samples, TCR beta diversity was reported to be significantly higher in malignant tumors than in benign nodules.

The origin of this receptor is a female donor with papillary thyroid cancer or a benign thyroid nodule (not recorded which). Some clones in this sample may be carry-over from other donors' samples. The specimen was tumor tissue.

The nucleotides are TGTGCCAGCAGCTTTTACCAGGGGAGGAACACCGGGGAGCTGTTTTTT. Its protein reads: CASSFYQGRNTGELFF. The sequence joins TRBV11-2 to TRBJ2-2; TRBD1 is perhaps the D gene, given 6 matching bases. CDR1 and CDR2, per the germline V gene, are SGHAT and FQNNGV. The junction shows trimming of 3 bases on V and 1 base on J, plus 12 bases between the germline ends. The CDR3 runs 16 residues from the cysteine to the phenylalanine. This entry keeps only the CDR3 DNA: 48 bases, framed from base 1.